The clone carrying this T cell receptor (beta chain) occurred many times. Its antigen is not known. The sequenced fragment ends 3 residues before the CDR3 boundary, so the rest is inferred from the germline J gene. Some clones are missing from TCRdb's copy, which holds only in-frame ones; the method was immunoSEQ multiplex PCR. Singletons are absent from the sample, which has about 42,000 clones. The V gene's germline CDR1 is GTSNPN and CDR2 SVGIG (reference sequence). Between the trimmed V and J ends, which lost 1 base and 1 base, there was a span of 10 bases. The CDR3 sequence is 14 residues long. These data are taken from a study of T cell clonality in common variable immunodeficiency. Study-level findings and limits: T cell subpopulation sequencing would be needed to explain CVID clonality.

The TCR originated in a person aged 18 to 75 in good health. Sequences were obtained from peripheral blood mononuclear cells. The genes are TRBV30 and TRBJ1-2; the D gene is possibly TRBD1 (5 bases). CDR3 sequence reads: CAWSGVQGNYGYTF. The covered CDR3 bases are TGTGCCTGGAGTGGGGTTCAGGGTAACTATGGC.